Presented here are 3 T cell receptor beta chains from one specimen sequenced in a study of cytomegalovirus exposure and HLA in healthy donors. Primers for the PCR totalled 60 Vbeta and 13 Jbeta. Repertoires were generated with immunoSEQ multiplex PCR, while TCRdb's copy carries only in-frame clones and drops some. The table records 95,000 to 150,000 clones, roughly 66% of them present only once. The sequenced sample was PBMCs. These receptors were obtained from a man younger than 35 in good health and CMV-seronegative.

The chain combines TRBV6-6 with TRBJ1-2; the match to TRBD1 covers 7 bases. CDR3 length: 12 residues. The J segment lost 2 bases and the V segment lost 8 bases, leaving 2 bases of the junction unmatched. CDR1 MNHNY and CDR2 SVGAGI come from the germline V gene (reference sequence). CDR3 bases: TGTGCCAGCGAGGGGGCCAACTATGGCTACACCTTC. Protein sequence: CASEGANYGYTF.

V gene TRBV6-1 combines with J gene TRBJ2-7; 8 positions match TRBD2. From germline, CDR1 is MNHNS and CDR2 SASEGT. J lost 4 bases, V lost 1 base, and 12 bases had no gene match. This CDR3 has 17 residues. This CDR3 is CASSEEGRLAGGYEQYF. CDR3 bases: TGTGCCAGCAGTGAAGAGGGGAGGCTAGCGGGCGGGTACGAGCAGTACTTC.

CDR3 loop: CASSLHPTYNEQFF. The CDR3, as DNA: TGTGCCAGCAGCTTACATCCTACCTACAATGAGCAGTTCTTC. The chain uses TRBV7-9 and TRBJ2-1; D remains ambiguous. The V end was cut by 2 bases, the J end by 2 bases, with 7 bases between. The germline V gene encodes CDR1 SEHNR and CDR2 FQNEAQ (reference sequence). CDR3 length: 14 residues.